The clone carrying this T cell receptor beta chain occurred a few times. These data are taken from a study of response to subunit inactivated influenza vaccine. CDR3 size: 13 residues. The ends were cut back, 8 bases at V and 8 bases at J, with 18 bases in the middle. CDR1 MNHEY and CDR2 SMNVEV come from the germline V gene (reference sequence). TCRdb redid the calling of the RT-PCR reads with MiXCR, one entry per CDR3 protein. The data contain under 800,000 distinct CDR3 sequences, approximately 15% of them seen just once; the ten biggest clones take up less than 9%. The sequences come from PBMCs from blood, collected roughly 2 weeks before vaccination. J is TRBJ1-2 and V is TRBV27, with D perhaps TRBD1 (5 bases). The sequence came from a middle-aged man who received an inactivated influenza vaccine. In nucleotides, the CDR3 is TGTGCCAGCTCCGGGGAGGGGATAGGAGGCTACACCTTC. Amino acids: CASSGEGIGGYTF.